This entry concerns a single T cell receptor beta chain. Its antigen is as yet unknown. This entry comes from a study of T cell responses to AZD1222 COVID-19 vaccine. Findings of the study overall: Sampled repertoires all dated from after the peak T cell response. Nearly half of spike-specific TCRs reportedly go after variant regions that carry no mutations.

V was pared by 2 bases and J by 5 bases, with 11 bases of the junction left unmatched. CDR3 length equals 16 residues. Germline lookup yields CDR1 SGHDT and CDR2 YYEEEE. Sequenced by immunoSEQ multiplex PCR; TCRdb stores in-frame clones only, minus some. The table has tens of thousands of clones, roughly 83% seen once. The sample here was peripheral blood, taken 28 days after the second AZD1222 dose. The chain couples TRBV5-6 to TRBJ1-1; the match to TRBD1 covers 8 bases. This receptor was identified in an adult who received the AZD1222 COVID-19 vaccine. CDR3 region: CASSFGGRGRRTEAFF. The DNA for the CDR3 is TGTGCCAGCAGCTTTGGGGGCAGGGGGCGGAGGACTGAAGCTTTCTTT. The complete variable domain, with remaining parts taken from reference TRBV5-6 and TRBJ1-1, reads DAGVTQSPTHLIKTRGQQVTLRCSPKSGHDTVSWYQQALGQGPQFIFQYYEEEERQRGNFPDRFSGHQFPNYSSELNVNALLLGDSALYLCASSFGGRGRRTEAFFGQGTRLTVV.